This TCR beta chain emerged from a study of T cell responses to AZD1222 COVID-19 vaccine. Germline V lookup: CDR1 KGHDR, CDR2 SFDVKD. The CDR3 is made up of 13 amino acids. With 7 bases removed from V and 8 bases from J, the gap between germline ends came to 13 bases. Sequencing used immunoSEQ multiplex PCR; TCRdb keeps in-frame clones, though not all of them. The sample includes more than 85,000 clones, 84% of them seen just once. The rearrangement joins TRBV24-1 to TRBJ1-4; D gene unclear. Here the sequenced sample was peripheral blood, taken 28 days after the second AZD1222 dose. The clonotype originates from an adult who received the AZD1222 COVID-19 vaccine. CDR3 amino acids: CATSRGAEEKLFF. The CDR3 coding sequence is TGTGCCACCAGCCGGGGAGCAGAGGAAAAACTGTTTTTT.